This T cell receptor beta chain was recovered during a study of shared clonotypes between healthy human individuals. Profiled with immunoSEQ multiplex PCR; TCRdb holds only in-frame clones, not every one. Among 850,000 to 1,200,000 clones, around 75% were seen once, and the ten largest hold approximately 1.5%. This CDR3 region has 14 residues. The germline CDR1 and CDR2 sequences are GTSNPN and SVGIG (reference sequence). J was trimmed by 8 bases and V by 0 bases; bases with no gene match: 4. The V gene is TRBV30, the J gene TRBJ1-6; TRBD1 agrees at 7 bases. The sample was memory CD4+ T cells sorted from blood. Stated subset: CD45RA-negative fraction. The origin of this receptor is a man between 18 and 35 years old in good health. The CDR3 protein is CAWSVSRGDSPLHF. The CDR3 nucleotides are TGTGCCTGGAGTGTATCCAGGGGGGATTCACCCCTCCACTTT.